The 2 T cell receptor beta chains below were found in one sample sequenced in a study of OX40 agonist ivuxolimab in advanced cancers. Generated by immunoSEQ multiplex PCR, the TCRdb table keeps only in-frame clones and is missing some. The table has around 70,000 clones, roughly 89% seen once. Sample: CD4+ or CD8+ T cells sorted from blood, taken in a trial of the OX40 agonist ivuxolimab. These receptors were taken from an adult with an advanced solid tumor such as melanoma, head and neck, liver or kidney cancer.

The chain recombines TRBV7-8 with TRBJ2-5, with 9 bases that match TRBD1. The V and J ends lost 1 base and 1 base, in that order; junction bases with no gene match: 4. CDR1 and CDR2 from the germline V gene are SGHVS and FQNEAQ. The CDR3 has 16 amino acids. The chain's CDR3 is CASSLVGTGSQETQYF. The CDR3 coding sequence is TGTGCCAGCAGCTTAGTTGGGACAGGGTCCCAAGAGACCCAGTACTTC.

The chain joins TRBV7-3 to TRBJ1-1; D call uncertain. The CDR3 extends over 15 amino acids. CDR1 is SGHTA, CDR2 FQGTGA, per germline. V was pared by 4 bases and J by 0 bases, with 12 bases between. The chain's CDR3 is CASSSSAQMNTEAFF. The CDR3 DNA reads TGTGCCAGCAGCTCAAGTGCCCAGATGAACACTGAAGCTTTCTTT. The full variable domain, completed using reference TRBV7-3 and TRBJ1-1, is GAGVSQTPSNKVTEKGKYVELRCDPISGHTALYWYRQSLGQGPEFLIYFQGTGAADDSGLPNDRFFAVRPEGSVSTLKIQRTERGDSAVYLCASSSSAQMNTEAFFGQGTRLTVV.